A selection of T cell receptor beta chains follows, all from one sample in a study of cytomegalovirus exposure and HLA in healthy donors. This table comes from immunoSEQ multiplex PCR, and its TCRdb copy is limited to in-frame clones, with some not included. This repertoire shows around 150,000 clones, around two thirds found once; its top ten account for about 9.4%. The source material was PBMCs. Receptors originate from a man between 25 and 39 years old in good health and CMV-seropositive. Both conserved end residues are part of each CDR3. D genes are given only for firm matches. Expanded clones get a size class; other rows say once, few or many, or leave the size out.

CDR3aa: CSSSLGRLVEETQYF
CDR3nt: TGTTCCAGCAGCTTAGGTCGGCTAGTGGAGGAGACCCAGTACTTC
len: 15
d_gene: .
j_gene: TRBJ2-5
abundance: .
v_gene: TRBV7-9

CDR3aa: CASITLMNTEAFF
CDR3nt: TGTGCCAGCATCACATTAATGAACACTGAAGCTTTCTTT
len: 13
d_gene: .
j_gene: TRBJ1-1
abundance: few
v_gene: TRBV7-9

CDR3aa: CASSFVGGSSYEQYF
CDR3nt: TGTGCCAGCAGCTTTGTTGGCGGATCCTCCTACGAGCAGTACTTC
len: 15
d_gene: .
j_gene: TRBJ2-7
abundance: .
v_gene: TRBV7-9

CDR3aa: CASSIGQQNTGELFF
CDR3nt: TGTGCCAGTAGTATTGGACAGCAGAACACCGGGGAGCTGTTTTTT
len: 15
d_gene: .
j_gene: TRBJ2-2
abundance: few
v_gene: TRBV19

CDR3aa: CASSSRVGTEAFF
CDR3nt: TGTGCCAGCAGTTCGCGGGTAGGCACTGAAGCTTTCTTT
len: 13
d_gene: .
j_gene: TRBJ1-1
abundance: .
v_gene: TRBV27

CDR3aa: CASSSSTIPPGGHQPQHF
CDR3nt: TGTGCCAGCAGCTCATCTACCATCCCCCCCGGGGGGCATCAGCCCCAGCATTTT
len: 18
d_gene: .
j_gene: TRBJ1-5
abundance: .
v_gene: TRBV7-9

CDR3aa: CASSLVANYGYTF
CDR3nt: TGTGCCAGCAGCTTGGTGGCCAACTATGGCTACACCTTC
len: 13
d_gene: .
j_gene: TRBJ1-2
abundance: .
v_gene: TRBV5-8

CDR3aa: CASSLRTVGEQYF
CDR3nt: TGTGCCAGCAGCTTGAGGACAGTTGGAGAGCAGTACTTC
len: 13
d_gene: .
j_gene: TRBJ2-7
abundance: .
v_gene: TRBV5-4

CDR3aa: CAGSLETDWTF
CDR3nt: TGCGCCGGCAGCTTGGAAACGGACTGGACCTTC
len: 11
d_gene: .
j_gene: TRBJ1-2
abundance: .
v_gene: TRBV5-1

CDR3aa: CSVGAGGIYGYTF
CDR3nt: TGCAGCGTTGGCGCAGGGGGCATCTATGGCTACACCTTC
len: 13
d_gene: TRBD1
j_gene: TRBJ1-2
abundance: .
v_gene: TRBV29-1

CDR3aa: CASSQARNTEAFF
CDR3nt: TGCGCCAGCAGCCAAGCCCGGAACACTGAAGCTTTCTTT
len: 13
d_gene: .
j_gene: TRBJ1-1
abundance: few
v_gene: TRBV4-1

CDR3aa: CASSPGTDFRETQYF
CDR3nt: TGTGCCAGCAGCCCCGGGACAGATTTTAGAGAGACCCAGTACTTC
len: 15
d_gene: TRBD1
j_gene: TRBJ2-5
abundance: .
v_gene: TRBV9

CDR3aa: CASTRRIAGAIGELFF
CDR3nt: TGTGCCAGCACCCGAAGGATAGCGGGAGCGATCGGGGAGCTGTTTTTT
len: 16
d_gene: TRBD2
j_gene: TRBJ2-2
abundance: .
v_gene: TRBV27

CDR3aa: CASSATGTGGNTIYF
CDR3nt: TGTGCCAGCAGTGCAACAGGGACAGGAGGAAACACCATATATTTT
len: 15
d_gene: TRBD1
j_gene: TRBJ1-3
abundance: .
v_gene: TRBV6-1

CDR3aa: CASSGGQGANYEQYF
CDR3nt: TGCGCCAGCAGTGGGGGACAGGGGGCGAACTACGAGCAGTACTTC
len: 15
d_gene: TRBD1
j_gene: TRBJ2-7
abundance: .
v_gene: TRBV10-1

CDR3aa: CASRRQGTGPQHF
CDR3nt: TGTGCCAGTAGGCGACAGGGTACTGGGCCCCAGCATTTT
len: 13
d_gene: TRBD1
j_gene: TRBJ1-5
abundance: .
v_gene: TRBV19

CDR3aa: CASSIEGQGVVGYTF
CDR3nt: TGTGCCAGTAGTATTGAAGGGCAGGGCGTAGTTGGCTACACCTTC
len: 15
d_gene: .
j_gene: TRBJ1-2
abundance: .
v_gene: TRBV19

CDR3aa: CASSVETGSGRGETQYF
CDR3nt: TGTGCCAGCAGCGTAGAGACCGGCAGCGGCCGGGGGGAGACCCAGTACTTC
len: 17
d_gene: .
j_gene: TRBJ2-5
abundance: .
v_gene: TRBV9

CDR3aa: CASSLEGGLDNRGDTQYF
CDR3nt: TGTGCCAGCAGCTTAGAGGGGGGACTAGACAACAGAGGAGATACGCAGTATTTT
len: 18
d_gene: TRBD2
j_gene: TRBJ2-3
abundance: .
v_gene: TRBV7-6

CDR3aa: CASSPGTSADTQYF
CDR3nt: TGTGCCAGCAGCCCCGGGACTAGCGCAGATACGCAGTATTTT
len: 14
d_gene: TRBD2
j_gene: TRBJ2-3
abundance: .
v_gene: TRBV9

CDR3aa: CASARRDTEAFF
CDR3nt: TGTGCCAGCGCCCGACGGGACACTGAAGCTTTCTTT
len: 12
d_gene: .
j_gene: TRBJ1-1
abundance: .
v_gene: TRBV9

CDR3aa: CASSPPGTRSEQYF
CDR3nt: TGTGCCAGCAGTCCTCCCGGGACTAGAAGCGAGCAGTACTTC
len: 14
d_gene: TRBD2
j_gene: TRBJ2-7
abundance: .
v_gene: TRBV27

CDR3aa: CASSEQDSPLHF
CDR3nt: TGCGCCAGCAGTGAACAGGATTCACCCCTCCACTTT
len: 12
d_gene: .
j_gene: TRBJ1-6
abundance: .
v_gene: TRBV10-1

CDR3aa: CASSGEGPGQETQYF
CDR3nt: TGTGCCAGCAGCGGAGAAGGCCCGGGCCAAGAGACCCAGTACTTC
len: 15
d_gene: .
j_gene: TRBJ2-5
abundance: .
v_gene: TRBV7-9

CDR3aa: CASSLTGGVLLGTEAFF
CDR3nt: TGTGCCAGCAGCTTAACAGGGGGAGTTCTGTTGGGCACTGAAGCTTTCTTT
len: 17
d_gene: TRBD1
j_gene: TRBJ1-1
abundance: few
v_gene: TRBV7-9

CDR3aa: CATCFPGTEAFF
CDR3nt: TGTGCCACCTGCTTTCCGGGCACTGAAGCTTTCTTT
len: 12
d_gene: .
j_gene: TRBJ1-1
abundance: .
v_gene: TRBV15

CDR3aa: CASSSGQANQPQHF
CDR3nt: TGCGCCAGCAGTTCGGGACAAGCGAATCAGCCCCAGCATTTT
len: 14
d_gene: .
j_gene: TRBJ1-5
abundance: few
v_gene: TRBV10-1

CDR3aa: CASSVVGSGSSYNEQFF
CDR3nt: TGTGCCAGCAGCGTAGTCGGTAGCGGGAGCTCCTACAATGAGCAGTTCTTC
len: 17
d_gene: TRBD2
j_gene: TRBJ2-1
abundance: .
v_gene: TRBV9

CDR3aa: CSARGGSLEQYF
CDR3nt: TGCAGCGCAAGGGGGGGGTCCCTCGAGCAGTACTTC
len: 12
d_gene: .
j_gene: TRBJ2-7
abundance: .
v_gene: TRBV29-1

CDR3aa: CASRDQNAGFF
CDR3nt: TGTGCCAGCAGAGACCAAAACGCAGGTTTCTTT
len: 11
d_gene: .
j_gene: TRBJ1-1
abundance: few
v_gene: TRBV6-6

CDR3aa: CASSLVQGGDTQYF
CDR3nt: TGCGCCAGCAGCTTGGTTCAGGGTGGGGATACGCAGTATTTT
len: 14
d_gene: .
j_gene: TRBJ2-3
abundance: .
v_gene: TRBV5-1

CDR3aa: CASSPRGDTEAFF
CDR3nt: TGTGCCAGCAGTCCCCGGGGGGACACTGAAGCTTTCTTT
len: 13
d_gene: .
j_gene: TRBJ1-1
abundance: few
v_gene: TRBV6-1

CDR3aa: CASSRPGDSYNEQFF
CDR3nt: TGTGCCAGCAGCCGTCCGGGGGACTCCTACAATGAGCAGTTCTTC
len: 15
d_gene: .
j_gene: TRBJ2-1
abundance: .
v_gene: TRBV5-6

CDR3aa: CASSLGGGTSTDTQYF
CDR3nt: TGCGCCAGCAGCTTGGGCGGCGGTACGAGCACAGATACGCAGTATTTT
len: 16
d_gene: .
j_gene: TRBJ2-3
abundance: .
v_gene: TRBV5-1

CDR3aa: CASSDSIDGIVRNQPQHF
CDR3nt: TGTGCCAGCAGTGATAGTATCGACGGGATAGTACGCAATCAGCCCCAGCATTTT
len: 18
d_gene: .
j_gene: TRBJ1-5
abundance: .
v_gene: TRBV6-1

CDR3aa: CASSISVRGQGTQYF
CDR3nt: TGTGCCAGTAGTATTTCGGTCAGGGGGCAGGGGACCCAGTACTTC
len: 15
d_gene: TRBD1
j_gene: TRBJ2-5
abundance: .
v_gene: TRBV19

CDR3aa: CASSIGNPPYEQYF
CDR3nt: TGTGCCAGTAGTATCGGGAATCCCCCTTACGAGCAGTACTTC
len: 14
d_gene: .
j_gene: TRBJ2-7
abundance: .
v_gene: TRBV19

CDR3aa: CAWREGSSEQYF
CDR3nt: TGTGCCTGGAGGGAGGGGTCATCCGAGCAGTACTTC
len: 12
d_gene: .
j_gene: TRBJ2-7
abundance: few
v_gene: TRBV30

CDR3aa: CSVEGGDRGTYEQYF
CDR3nt: TGCAGCGTTGAAGGAGGGGACAGGGGAACCTACGAGCAGTACTTC
len: 15
d_gene: TRBD1
j_gene: TRBJ2-7
abundance: .
v_gene: TRBV29-1

CDR3aa: CASSFSGNTGELFF
CDR3nt: TGTGCCAGCAGTTTTAGTGGGAACACCGGGGAGCTGTTTTTT
len: 14
d_gene: .
j_gene: TRBJ2-2
abundance: .
v_gene: TRBV27

CDR3aa: CASSQENYQSPFF
CDR3nt: TGTGCCAGCAGCCAAGAGAACTATCAAAGCCCTTTCTTC
len: 13
d_gene: .
j_gene: TRBJ2-1
abundance: few
v_gene: TRBV14

CDR3aa: CASSPLDLSGSTDTQYF
CDR3nt: TGTGCCAGCTCACCACTGGATCTGAGCGGGAGCACAGATACGCAGTATTTT
len: 17
d_gene: .
j_gene: TRBJ2-3
abundance: .
v_gene: TRBV18

CDR3aa: CASSYPQGPAYAQYF
CDR3nt: TGTGCCAGCAGCTACCCTCAGGGGCCGGCCTACGCGCAGTACTTC
len: 15
d_gene: .
j_gene: TRBJ2-7
abundance: .
v_gene: TRBV5-6

CDR3aa: CASRGDRSSYEQYF
CDR3nt: TGTGCCAGCAGGGGGGACAGGAGCTCCTACGAGCAGTACTTC
len: 14
d_gene: TRBD1
j_gene: TRBJ2-7
abundance: .
v_gene: TRBV25-1

CDR3aa: CASTSGDQETQYF
CDR3nt: TGTGCCAGTACTAGCGGGGACCAAGAGACCCAGTACTTC
len: 13
d_gene: TRBD2
j_gene: TRBJ2-5
abundance: .
v_gene: TRBV19

CDR3aa: CASSLDRVCDQPQHF
CDR3nt: TGTGCCAGCAGTTTAGACAGGGTATGTGATCAGCCCCAGCATTTT
len: 15
d_gene: TRBD1
j_gene: TRBJ1-5
abundance: few
v_gene: TRBV5-6

CDR3aa: CSVGTVPLNTEAFF
CDR3nt: TGCAGCGTTGGGACAGTGCCGTTGAACACTGAAGCTTTCTTT
len: 14
d_gene: .
j_gene: TRBJ1-1
abundance: .
v_gene: TRBV29-1

CDR3aa: CASSVGVREDEKLFF
CDR3nt: TGTGCCAGCAGCGTAGGGGTCAGGGAGGATGAAAAACTGTTTTTT
len: 15
d_gene: .
j_gene: TRBJ1-4
abundance: .
v_gene: TRBV9

CDR3aa: CASSHKAGGNADTQYF
CDR3nt: TGTGCCAGCAGCCACAAAGCGGGAGGTAACGCAGATACGCAGTATTTT
len: 16
d_gene: TRBD2
j_gene: TRBJ2-3
abundance: .
v_gene: TRBV4-2

CDR3aa: CASRDYSGVPLFF
CDR3nt: TGTGCCAGCAGGGACTACAGCGGGGTACCCTTGTTTTTT
len: 13
d_gene: TRBD2
j_gene: TRBJ2-2
abundance: .
v_gene: TRBV28